This is a list of T cell receptor beta chains from one sample in a study of T cells in Graves' hyperthyroidism and ophthalmopathy. Via MiXCR, TCRdb re-called the multiplex PCR reads, giving one row per CDR3 protein. The table includes around 760,000 distinct CDR3 sequences, around 40% detected once. The sequencing input was blood. Source of these receptors: a woman aged 40 to 55 with Graves' hyperthyroidism. Both conserved end residues are part of each CDR3. A D gene is named only where the DNA matches it firmly. Size is omitted from some rows. Given values are once, few, many or a class for expanded clones.

J gene | V gene | clone size | D gene | CDR3 DNA | CDR3 protein
TRBJ1-2 | TRBV2 | . | TRBD1 | TGTGCCACCCGAACAGGGGGCTATGGCTACACCTTC | CATRTGGYGYTF
TRBJ1-2 | TRBV12-3/TRBV12-4 | many | . | TGTGCCAGCAGTGCCGCGAGGGGATATGGCTACACCTTC | CASSAARGYGYTF
TRBJ2-7 | TRBV12-3/TRBV12-4 | few | . | TGTGCCAGCAGTCCCACCTACTGGGGGGCCGACGAGCAGTACTTC | CASSPTYWGADEQYF
TRBJ1-1 | TRBV11-2 | few | . | TGTGCCAGCACCTCAACGTTGAGGACTGAAGCTTTCTTT | CASTSTLRTEAFF
TRBJ2-6 | TRBV11-2 | . | . | TGTGCCAGCAGCTGGCAGAGCTCTGGGGCCAACGTCCTGGCTTTC | CASSWQSSGANVLAF
TRBJ2-5 | TRBV7-2 | once | . | TGTGCCAGCAGCCTCTCAGGGGGGGGAGGAAGGGAGACCCAGTACTTC | CASSLSGGGGRETQYF
TRBJ1-5 | TRBV12-3/TRBV12-4 | many | . | TGTGCCAGCAGCCTCGGGCGGAGAAGCAATCAGCCCCAGCATTTT | CASSLGRRSNQPQHF
TRBJ1-4 | TRBV20-1 | many | TRBD1 | TGCAGTGCTAGGAGGGGGCAAGGAGAAAAACTGTTTTTT | CSARRGQGEKLFF
TRBJ1-6 | TRBV5-6 | . | . | TGTGCCAGCAGCTCGGAATTAATCCCCGTGGTTTCTTCACCCCTCCACTTT | CASSSELIPVVSSPLHF
TRBJ1-5 | TRBV20-1 | many | . | TGCAGTGCTAGAGATATCGGGGGGCGAAATCAGCTCCAGCATTTT | CSARDIGGRNQLQHF
TRBJ1-5 | TRBV19 | few | TRBD1 | TGTGCCAGTAGCCCCAGGGGGGGGAAATCGCAGCCCCAGCATTTT | CASSPRGGKSQPQHF
TRBJ2-2 | TRBV6-1 | . | . | TGTGCCAGCAGTGAATGGGCCGGGGAGCTGTTTTTT | CASSEWAGELFF
TRBJ1-1 | TRBV29-1 | . | . | TGCAGCGGCAGACCCTCGTTGGACACTGAAGCTTTCTTT | CSGRPSLDTEAFF
TRBJ1-1 | TRBV6-6 | few | . | TGTGCCAGTTACGACGAAGAAGGAACTGAAGCTTTCTTT | CASYDEEGTEAFF
TRBJ1-1 | TRBV29-1 | few | TRBD1 | TGCAGCGGCTCGCCCACCTGGACAGGCGGGCCGATTGGAAACACTGAAGCTTTCTTT | CSGSPTWTGGPIGNTEAFF
TRBJ1-4 | TRBV19 | . | . | TGTGCCAGTAGAGACAGGACTAATGAAAAACTGTTTTTT | CASRDRTNEKLFF
TRBJ1-5 | TRBV6-2/TRBV6-3 | . | . | TGTGCCAGCAGTTACCGGGGGACCAATCAGCCCCAGCATTTT | CASSYRGTNQPQHF
TRBJ1-2 | TRBV6-5 | . | TRBD1 | TGTGCCAGCAGTCTCAGGACAGGGGGCCGCGGCTACACCTTC | CASSLRTGGRGYTF
TRBJ1-1 | TRBV19 | many | . | TGTGCCAGTATGGCGAAAGCTAACACTGAAGCTTTCTTT | CASMAKANTEAFF
TRBJ2-7 | TRBV7-2 | once | . | TGTGCCAGCAGCGTAGAAGTGGACGTTACCGGGGAGCAGTACTTC | CASSVEVDVTGEQYF
TRBJ1-1 | TRBV7-2 | . | TRBD1 | TGTGCCAGCAGCTACACGACAGGGGGGGGGAGGAACACTGAAGCTTTCTTT | CASSYTTGGGRNTEAFF
TRBJ2-7 | TRBV19 | few | . | TGTGCCAGTCTCGGGTCGGGGGCGTCCGAGCAGTACTTC | CASLGSGASEQYF
TRBJ2-7 | TRBV7-2 | many | . | TGTGCCAGCCGAAGGGGCAGCTCCTACGAGCAGTACTTC | CASRRGSSYEQYF
TRBJ2-5 | TRBV6-5 | few | . | TGTGCCAGCAGTTATAGGCGGCACCAAGAGACCCAGTACTTC | CASSYRRHQETQYF
TRBJ2-6 | TRBV7-2 | . | . | TGTGCCAGCAGCTTCCAGGTTTCCTACTCTGGGGCCAACGTCCTGACTTTC | CASSFQVSYSGANVLTF
TRBJ1-2 | TRBV28 | many | . | TGTGCCAGCAGTTTAGGGCAGGGTTGGGATGGCTACACCTTC | CASSLGQGWDGYTF
TRBJ1-6 | TRBV10-1 | many | TRBD1 | TGCGCCAGCAGTGCGGGACAGGGAGGCTGGTCGAAAAATTCACCCCTCCACTTT | CASSAGQGGWSKNSPLHF
TRBJ2-5 | TRBV29-1 | . | . | TGCAGCGTTGACGACGGGGGCGCCCACCAAGAGACCCAGTACTTC | CSVDDGGAHQETQYF
TRBJ1-2 | TRBV6-2/TRBV6-3 | . | . | TGTGCCAGCAGCAACCCTGCAGAGTTAATCGGCTACACCTTC | CASSNPAELIGYTF
TRBJ1-1 | TRBV7-9 | few | TRBD1 | TGTGCCAGCAGCCAAGGTGCCGGACAGGCGGACACTGAAGCTTTCTTT | CASSQGAGQADTEAFF
TRBJ2-7 | TRBV29-1 | once | TRBD2 | TGCAGCCGTGGACTAGCGGTCGAGCAGTACTTC | CSRGLAVEQYF
TRBJ2-7 | TRBV12-3/TRBV12-4 | many | . | TGTGCCAGCAGTTTGGCGAAGGGAAGTAACGAGCAGTACTTC | CASSLAKGSNEQYF
TRBJ1-1 | TRBV20-1 | . | . | TGCAGTGCTACCCGACAGGACCTTGAAGCTTTCTTT | CSATRQDLEAFF
TRBJ2-5 | TRBV19 | many | . | TGTGCCACGAGCGCGTCTCAAGAGACCCAGTACTTC | CATSASQETQYF
TRBJ1-1 | TRBV19 | few | . | TGTGCCAGTAGTATAGATGGACCGGGGAACACTGAAGCTTTCTTT | CASSIDGPGNTEAFF
TRBJ1-2 | TRBV2 | . | . | TGTGCCAGCAGTGAAGCTCGGGGAAGCTATGGCTACACCTTC | CASSEARGSYGYTF
TRBJ1-1 | TRBV7-9 | many | . | TGTGCCAGCAGCCGACAAACAGGGTTGGACACTGAAGCTTTCTTT | CASSRQTGLDTEAFF
TRBJ2-7 | TRBV6-1 | few | . | TGTGCCAGCAGTCGACCGACATCTCTCCCGGACGAGCAGTACTTC | CASSRPTSLPDEQYF
TRBJ1-5 | TRBV6-2/TRBV6-3 | few | . | TGTGCCAGCAGTCCCAGTGTTTGGCCCCAGCATTTT | CASSPSVWPQHF
TRBJ2-2 | TRBV7-3 | . | . | TGTGCCAGCAGCCCGACTGGAGGCAAACAGGACACCGGGGAGCTGTTTTTT | CASSPTGGKQDTGELFF
TRBJ1-1 | TRBV19 | . | . | TGTGCCAGTAGTATCTACGGTGAGGGTGAAGCTTTCTTT | CASSIYGEGEAFF
TRBJ2-2 | TRBV7-2 | few | . | TGTGCCAGCAGCTTAGCGCAGGGGACCGGGGAGCTGTTTTTT | CASSLAQGTGELFF
TRBJ2-7 | TRBV29-1 | many | . | TGCAGCGTTGGCGGTAGCTCCTACGAGCAGTACTTC | CSVGGSSYEQYF
TRBJ2-2 | TRBV7-3 | few | TRBD1 | TGTGCCAGCAGCCAGTCCGGGACAGACACCGGGGAGCTGTTTTTT | CASSQSGTDTGELFF
TRBJ1-1 | TRBV2 | many | TRBD1 | TGTGCCAGCAGTGGACAGGGGGCCGACACTGAAGCTTTCTTT | CASSGQGADTEAFF
TRBJ1-2 | TRBV25-1 | . | . | TGTGCCAGCAGTTTGCCCGGGAACCCCTATGGCTACACCTTC | CASSLPGNPYGYTF
TRBJ1-1 | TRBV29-1 | many | . | TGCAGCGTTACAGATATCGAATACACTGAAGCTTTCTTT | CSVTDIEYTEAFF
TRBJ2-2 | TRBV2 | few | . | TGTGCCAGCAGTGAACAACTGGCGAACACCGGGGAGCTGTTTTTT | CASSEQLANTGELFF
TRBJ1-4 | TRBV7-2 | few | . | TGTGCCAGCAGCGCCCAGGTGTCAACTAATGAAAAACTGTTTTTT | CASSAQVSTNEKLFF
TRBJ1-2 | TRBV7-9 | few | . | TGTGCCAGCAGCTTGGTCTCCGGGAGAAGCTATGGCTACACCTTC | CASSLVSGRSYGYTF
TRBJ2-2 | TRBV5-1 | few | TRBD2 | TGCGCCAGCAGCCAGGGGCGACTAGCGGCCTCGAACACCGGGGAGCTGTTTTTT | CASSQGRLAASNTGELFF
TRBJ2-5 | TRBV10-1 | . | . | TGCGCCGGCAGTGCGGGGTTGAAAGAGACCCAGTACTTC | CAGSAGLKETQYF
TRBJ2-7 | TRBV10-3 | few | . | TGTGCCACCGAAGGGGGGCCTGCACCCTACGAGCAGTACTTC | CATEGGPAPYEQYF
TRBJ1-5 | TRBV24-1 | . | . | TGTGCCACCAGTGACCCTAGAAGCAATCAGCCCCAGCATTTT | CATSDPRSNQPQHF